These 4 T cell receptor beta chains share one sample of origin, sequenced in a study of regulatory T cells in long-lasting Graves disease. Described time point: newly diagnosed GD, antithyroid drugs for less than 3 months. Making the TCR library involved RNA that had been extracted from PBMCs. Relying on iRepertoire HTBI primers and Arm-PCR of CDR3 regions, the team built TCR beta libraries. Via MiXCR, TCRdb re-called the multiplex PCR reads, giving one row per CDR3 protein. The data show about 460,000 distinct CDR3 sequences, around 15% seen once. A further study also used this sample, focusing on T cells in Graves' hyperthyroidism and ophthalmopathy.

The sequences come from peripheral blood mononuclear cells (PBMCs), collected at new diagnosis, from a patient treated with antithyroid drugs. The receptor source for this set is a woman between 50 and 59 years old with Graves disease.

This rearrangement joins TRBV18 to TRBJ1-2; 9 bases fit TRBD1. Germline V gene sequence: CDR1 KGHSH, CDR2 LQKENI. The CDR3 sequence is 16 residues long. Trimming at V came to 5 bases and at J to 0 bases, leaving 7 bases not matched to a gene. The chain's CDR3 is CASSTPGTGTNYGYTF. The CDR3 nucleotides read TGTGCCAGCTCAACTCCCGGGACAGGGACTAACTATGGCTACACCTTC.

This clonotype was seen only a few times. CDR3 sequence reads: CASSVEGTYGYTF. CDR3 bases: TGTGCCAGCAGCGTAGAAGGGACCTATGGCTACACCTTC. This chain links TRBV9 with TRBJ1-2; TRBD1 might be the D (5 bases). Trimming removed 0 bases at V and 4 bases at J, with 7 bases between. The CDR3 runs to 13 residues. CDR1 and CDR2 from the germline V gene are SGDLS and YYNGEE.

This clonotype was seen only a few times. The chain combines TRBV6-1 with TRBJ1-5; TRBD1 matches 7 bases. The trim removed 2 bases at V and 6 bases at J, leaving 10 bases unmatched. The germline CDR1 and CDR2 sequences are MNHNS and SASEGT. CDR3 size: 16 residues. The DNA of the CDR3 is TGTGCCAGCAGTGAACAGGCAAGGGGGCAGGGTCAGCCCCAGCATTTT. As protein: CASSEQARGQGQPQHF.

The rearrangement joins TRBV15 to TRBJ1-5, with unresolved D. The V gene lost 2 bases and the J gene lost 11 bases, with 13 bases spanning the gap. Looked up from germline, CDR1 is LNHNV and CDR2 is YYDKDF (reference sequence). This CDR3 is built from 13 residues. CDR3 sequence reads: CATSRNTGLSQHF. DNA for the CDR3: TGTGCCACCAGCAGAAACACGGGTTTGTCCCAGCATTTT. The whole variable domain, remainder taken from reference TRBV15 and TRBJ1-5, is DAMVIQNPRYQVTQFGKPVTLSCSQTLNHNVMYWYQQKSSQAPKLLFHYYDKDFNNEADTPDNFQSRRPNTSFCFLDIRSPGLGDTAMYLCATSRNTGLSQHFGDGTRLSIL.